This T cell receptor beta chain is drawn from a study of blood T cell repertoires in COVID-19. This clone was detected once. This sample also contains other DNA sequences that code for the same CDR3. Sequencing was performed with immunoSEQ multiplex PCR; in TCRdb, only in-frame clones are kept and a portion is missing. This sample has over 100,000 clones, with 82% found just once. The CDR3 totals 13 residues. Per germline, CDR1 SGHRS and CDR2 YFSETQ. The ends were cut back, 2 bases at V and 7 bases at J, with 13 bases in the middle. The receptor's source is a man between 65 and 80 years old with acute or convalescent COVID-19. Sequencing used peripheral blood. The chain combines TRBV5-1 with TRBJ2-7; D unresolved. The CDR3 region has the DNA TGCGCCAGCAGCTTCAGAGCGTCCGGGGAGCAGTACTTC. Protein sequence: CASSFRASGEQYF.